This is a list of T cell receptor beta chains from one sample in a study of blood T cell repertoires in COVID-19. The method was immunoSEQ multiplex PCR; TCRdb's version includes in-frame clones alone and lacks a portion of them. The profile covers about 180,000 clones, with around 87% appearing a single time and 2% to 3% taken by the ten largest. Sequenced material: peripheral blood. The receptors were gathered from a man between 40 and 49 years old with active or convalescent COVID-19. The CDR3 runs from the conserved cysteine through the conserved F or W. Fields, in order: V gene, J gene, clone size, D gene, CDR3 protein, CDR3 DNA. The D gene is left open where the match is weak. The listing skips clone size in some rows; elsewhere it reads once, few, many or a size class.

TRBV5-5,TRBJ1-1,NA,TRBD1,CASSSTGVMNTEAFF,TGTGCCAGCAGCTCGACAGGGGTAATGAACACTGAAGCTTTCTTT
TRBV4-1,TRBJ1-6,NA,NA,CASSQGDSRSPLHF,TGCGCCAGCAGCCAAGGGGACTCCCGTTCACCCCTCCACTTT
TRBV5-4,TRBJ2-7,NA,TRBD1,CASSGRRTGGGEQYF,TGTGCCAGCAGCGGACGCCGGACAGGGGGCGGCGAGCAGTACTTC
TRBV5-1,TRBJ1-3,NA,NA,CASSKSQVNSGNTIYF,TGCGCCAGCAGCAAATCACAGGTGAACTCTGGAAACACCATATATTTT
TRBV5-1,TRBJ2-7,NA,NA,CASSLGYEQYF,TGCGCCAGCAGCTTGGGTTATGAGCAGTACTTC
TRBV6-5,TRBJ2-1,NA,TRBD2,CASWGLAGHNEQFF,TGTGCCAGCTGGGGACTAGCGGGGCACAATGAGCAGTTCTTC
TRBV19,TRBJ2-7,NA,NA,CASSPSAGSYEQYF,TGTGCCAGTAGCCCCAGTGCAGGCTCCTACGAGCAGTACTTC
TRBV2,TRBJ2-7,NA,TRBD1,CASSPGQGAYEQYF,TGTGCCAGCAGTCCGGGACAGGGGGCTTACGAGCAGTACTTC
TRBV19,TRBJ1-6,NA,TRBD1,CASSLGQANSPLHF,TGTGCCAGTAGTCTGGGACAGGCGAATTCACCCCTCCACTTT
TRBV5-4,TRBJ1-2,NA,NA,CASSSQQGKNYAGYTF,TGTGCCAGCAGCTCGCAGCAGGGAAAGAACTATGCGGGCTACACCTTC
TRBV7-9,TRBJ1-5,few,TRBD1,CASSLVGQGVGQPQHF,TGTGCCAGCAGCTTAGTGGGACAGGGAGTTGGTCAGCCCCAGCATTTT
TRBV13,TRBJ2-7,NA,TRBD2,CASSLVGLAETTPTYEQYF,TGTGCCAGCAGCTTAGTGGGACTAGCGGAGACTACACCTACCTACGAGCAGTACTTC
TRBV18,TRBJ1-1,NA,NA,CASSPPSGQNTEAFF,TGTGCCAGCTCACCACCCTCAGGGCAGAACACTGAAGCTTTCTTT
TRBV7-2,TRBJ1-2,NA,NA,CASSLDPGGRGYTF,TGTGCCAGCAGCTTAGACCCCGGGGGGCGCGGCTACACCTTC
TRBV7-8,TRBJ2-1,NA,NA,CASSTVGGAHNEQFF,TGTGCCAGCAGCACGGTTGGCGGGGCCCACAATGAGCAGTTCTTC
TRBV29-1,TRBJ1-4,NA,NA,CSAGDVATNEKLFF,TGCAGCGCAGGAGACGTAGCAACTAATGAAAAACTGTTTTTT
TRBV4-3,TRBJ2-2,NA,NA,CASSQEFRGQRFF,TGCGCCAGCAGCCAAGAGTTTAGGGGCCAGAGGTTTTTT
TRBV14,TRBJ2-6,NA,NA,CASSQTQGLSGANVLTF,TGTGCCAGCAGCCAGACTCAGGGGCTTTCTGGGGCCAACGTCCTGACTTTC
TRBV12-3/TRBV12-4,TRBJ1-2,NA,NA,CASSLPLRVGYTF,TGTGCCAGCAGTTTACCCCTCCGGGTTGGCTACACCTTC
TRBV15,TRBJ1-3,NA,NA,CATSRDRLRRNSGNTIYF,TGTGCCACCAGCAGAGATCGACTGAGGCGAAACTCTGGAAACACCATATATTTT
TRBV3-1/TRBV3-2,TRBJ1-2,NA,NA,CASSQGQRGWLYGYTF,TGTGCCAGCAGCCAGGGTCAGAGAGGGTGGCTTTATGGCTACACCTTC
TRBV6-1,TRBJ2-1,NA,NA,CASSEKIWLPQGGQFF,TGTGCCAGCAGTGAAAAGATTTGGTTACCCCAAGGGGGGCAGTTCTTC
TRBV11-2,TRBJ1-6,NA,TRBD1,CASSSDRDSRSYNSPLHF,TGTGCCAGCAGCTCAGACCGGGACAGCCGATCTTATAATTCACCCCTCCACTTT
TRBV5-1,TRBJ1-5,NA,NA,CASSLGDTTFQPQHF,TGCGCCAGCAGCTTGGGGGACACGACTTTCCAGCCCCAGCATTTT
TRBV12-3/TRBV12-4,TRBJ1-1,NA,NA,CASRPGPGAEAFF,TGTGCCAGCAGGCCGGGGCCGGGGGCTGAAGCTTTCTTT
TRBV6-6,TRBJ1-1,few,NA,CASSYSGQGRSAFF,TGTGCCAGCAGTTACTCAGGGCAGGGGCGCTCGGCTTTCTTT
TRBV4-3,TRBJ2-2,NA,TRBD1,CASSPRDRATGELFF,TGCGCCAGCAGCCCACGGGACAGGGCCACCGGGGAGCTGTTTTTT
TRBV24-1,TRBJ2-2,once,NA,CATSDSRTDYGELFF,TGTGCCACCAGTGATTCAAGGACAGATTACGGGGAGCTGTTTTTT
TRBV5-1,TRBJ2-3,once,TRBD2,CASSLAPSGLSTDTQYF,TGCGCCAGCAGCTTGGCCCCTAGCGGGCTAAGCACAGATACGCAGTATTTT
TRBV6-5,TRBJ2-7,NA,TRBD1,CASSYRRQGSSYEQYF,TGTGCCAGCAGTTACCGACGACAGGGTTCTTCCTACGAGCAGTACTTC
TRBV14,TRBJ2-7,NA,NA,CASSQSLYEQYF,TGTGCCAGCAGCCAATCCCTTTACGAGCAGTACTTC
TRBV5-5,TRBJ2-5,NA,TRBD2,CASSFLGGMMQETQYF,TGTGCCAGCAGCTTTTTGGGGGGGATGATGCAAGAGACCCAGTACTTC
TRBV3-1/TRBV3-2,TRBJ2-2,once,TRBD2,CASQSGGYTGELFF,TGTGCCAGCCAAAGCGGGGGTTACACCGGGGAGCTGTTTTTT
TRBV16,TRBJ2-3,NA,NA,CASSPPVGGDTQYF,TGTGCCAGCAGCCCCCCCGTCGGGGGAGATACGCAGTATTTT
TRBV5-1,TRBJ2-7,NA,TRBD1,CASSYGQASSYEQYF,TGCGCCAGCAGCTATGGACAGGCATCCTCCTACGAGCAGTACTTC
TRBV19,TRBJ1-5,NA,NA,CASSTPWTDSNQPQHF,TGTGCCAGTAGTACTCCCTGGACAGATAGCAATCAGCCCCAGCATTTT
TRBV19,TRBJ2-1,NA,NA,CASSIVAGPYNEQFF,TGTGCCAGTAGTATAGTGGCGGGCCCCTACAATGAGCAGTTCTTC
TRBV9,TRBJ1-1,NA,NA,CASSRGGNPEGAFF,TGTGCCAGCAGCAGGGGGGGTAACCCAGAGGGAGCTTTCTTT
TRBV11-2,TRBJ1-6,NA,TRBD1,CASSLRDSYNSPLHF,TGTGCCAGCAGCCTGAGGGACAGTTATAATTCACCCCTCCACTTT
TRBV5-4,TRBJ1-6,NA,NA,CASSLDQGNNSPLHF,TGTGCCAGCAGCTTGGATCAGGGAAATAATTCACCCCTCCACTTT
TRBV6-5,TRBJ1-5,NA,TRBD1,CASSPWTGGDQPQHF,TGTGCCAGCAGTCCATGGACAGGGGGGGATCAGCCCCAGCATTTT
TRBV7-2,TRBJ1-2,NA,NA,CASSLKGGVAGYTF,TGTGCCAGCAGCTTAAAAGGGGGGGTTGCTGGCTACACCTTC